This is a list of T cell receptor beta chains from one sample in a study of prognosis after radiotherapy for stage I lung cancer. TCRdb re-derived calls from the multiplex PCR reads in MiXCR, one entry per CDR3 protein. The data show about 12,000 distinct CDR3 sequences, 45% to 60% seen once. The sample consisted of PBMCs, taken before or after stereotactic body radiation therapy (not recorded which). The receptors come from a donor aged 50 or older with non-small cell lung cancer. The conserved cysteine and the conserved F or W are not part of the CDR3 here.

CDR3 protein: SALSGGTPYEQY; V gene: TRBV20-1; J gene: TRBJ2-7
CDR3 protein: ASSTGRQPQH; V gene: TRBV6-1; J gene: TRBJ1-5
CDR3 protein: ASSISHTREGLGTDTQY; V gene: TRBV19; J gene: TRBJ2-3
CDR3 protein: ASSLSWDYGYT; V gene: TRBV5-5; J gene: TRBJ1-2
CDR3 protein: ASSPNAGQGYGYT; V gene: TRBV11-2; J gene: TRBJ1-2
CDR3 protein: ASSLLGASSYEQY; V gene: TRBV28; J gene: TRBJ2-7
CDR3 protein: SAASGNPDTQY; V gene: TRBV29-1; J gene: TRBJ2-3
CDR3 protein: ASSLKSGGLETKY; V gene: TRBV7-3; J gene: TRBJ2-5
CDR3 protein: ASSSFGGSFGNQPQH; V gene: TRBV28; J gene: TRBJ1-5
CDR3 protein: VSKEGNPPLH; V gene: TRBV19; J gene: TRBJ1-6
CDR3 protein: ASSPGPRSGSPF; V gene: TRBV7-3; J gene: TRBJ2-1
CDR3 protein: ASSQGAGREYEQF; V gene: TRBV3-1; J gene: TRBJ2-1
CDR3 protein: ASSLMGQGSYNEQF; V gene: TRBV12-3/TRBV12-4; J gene: TRBJ2-1
CDR3 protein: ATSRDRAGPGYT; V gene: TRBV15; J gene: TRBJ1-2
CDR3 protein: ASILWGPGTWGRETEAF; V gene: TRBV6-1; J gene: TRBJ1-1
CDR3 protein: ASSPQVRGYNLGYEQY; V gene: TRBV18; J gene: TRBJ2-7
CDR3 protein: SARDPGAVHGYT; V gene: TRBV20-1; J gene: TRBJ1-2
CDR3 protein: ASSLEGRTDTQY; V gene: TRBV7-8; J gene: TRBJ2-3
CDR3 protein: ASSLLGDIEHYEQY; V gene: TRBV11-3; J gene: TRBJ2-7
CDR3 protein: ATISGRRICLETQY; V gene: TRBV15; J gene: TRBJ2-5
CDR3 protein: ASSYRGYGYT; V gene: TRBV6-5; J gene: TRBJ1-2
CDR3 protein: SARGAEAGSSNQPQH; V gene: TRBV20-1; J gene: TRBJ1-5
CDR3 protein: SATGTGNSPLH; V gene: TRBV20-1; J gene: TRBJ1-6
CDR3 protein: ASSLRPTGSYEQY; V gene: TRBV7-3; J gene: TRBJ2-7
CDR3 protein: VTNWDRDHEQY; V gene: TRBV6-2/TRBV6-3; J gene: TRBJ2-7
CDR3 protein: ASSLGGTNYGYT; V gene: TRBV5-1; J gene: TRBJ1-2
CDR3 protein: AWSSTSGSSEF; V gene: TRBV30; J gene: TRBJ2-5
CDR3 protein: ASRRWDRGRTDTQY; V gene: TRBV6-1; J gene: TRBJ2-3
CDR3 protein: VSSVTGATHTQY; V gene: TRBV9; J gene: TRBJ2-3
CDR3 protein: ASSWNRDVGRYGYT; V gene: TRBV5-1; J gene: TRBJ1-2
CDR3 protein: ASSHPLTGLDLDEQF; V gene: TRBV4-1; J gene: TRBJ2-1
CDR3 protein: ASSYGGAEGYT; V gene: TRBV6-5; J gene: TRBJ1-2
CDR3 protein: ASSRDISGNTIY; V gene: TRBV5-5; J gene: TRBJ1-3
CDR3 protein: ASSLGGDTEAF; V gene: TRBV7-3; J gene: TRBJ1-1
CDR3 protein: AWSSGTGDRVGGYT; V gene: TRBV30; J gene: TRBJ1-2
CDR3 protein: ASRPTSFDEQF; V gene: TRBV7-2; J gene: TRBJ2-1
CDR3 protein: ASSVISGRGEETQY; V gene: TRBV19; J gene: TRBJ2-5
CDR3 protein: ASSLAGGATYEQY; V gene: TRBV7-9; J gene: TRBJ2-7
CDR3 protein: ASSPGRGPYEQY; V gene: TRBV11-2; J gene: TRBJ2-7
CDR3 protein: AWSPAAVGEEQF; V gene: TRBV30; J gene: TRBJ2-1
CDR3 protein: ASILTSGPTDTQY; V gene: TRBV25-1; J gene: TRBJ2-3
CDR3 protein: ASSYAPTTDTQY; V gene: TRBV11-2; J gene: TRBJ2-3
CDR3 protein: ASSYRGASGPEAF; V gene: TRBV6-2/TRBV6-3; J gene: TRBJ1-1
CDR3 protein: ASTTYRQRETQY; V gene: TRBV5-1; J gene: TRBJ2-5
CDR3 protein: ASSLGGSAEPYNEQF; V gene: TRBV7-2; J gene: TRBJ2-1
CDR3 protein: ASSPTRQGENTEAF; V gene: TRBV24-1; J gene: TRBJ1-1
CDR3 protein: ASSPTGVSSYNEQF; V gene: TRBV3-1; J gene: TRBJ2-1
CDR3 protein: AWRGQSNNSPLH; V gene: TRBV30; J gene: TRBJ1-6
CDR3 protein: SASDWDRASDTQY; V gene: TRBV20-1; J gene: TRBJ2-3
CDR3 protein: ATSAGSGGDSNQPQH; V gene: TRBV24-1; J gene: TRBJ1-5
CDR3 protein: ASSIRTGNIYNEQF; V gene: TRBV28; J gene: TRBJ2-1
CDR3 protein: ASSLVAGRKLTYEQY; V gene: TRBV28; J gene: TRBJ2-7
CDR3 protein: ASVPPGVAVAPGSYNEQF; V gene: TRBV6-1; J gene: TRBJ2-1
CDR3 protein: ASSLEATGDGYT; V gene: TRBV5-1; J gene: TRBJ1-2
CDR3 protein: ASRPDLFGKLF; V gene: TRBV6-1; J gene: TRBJ1-4